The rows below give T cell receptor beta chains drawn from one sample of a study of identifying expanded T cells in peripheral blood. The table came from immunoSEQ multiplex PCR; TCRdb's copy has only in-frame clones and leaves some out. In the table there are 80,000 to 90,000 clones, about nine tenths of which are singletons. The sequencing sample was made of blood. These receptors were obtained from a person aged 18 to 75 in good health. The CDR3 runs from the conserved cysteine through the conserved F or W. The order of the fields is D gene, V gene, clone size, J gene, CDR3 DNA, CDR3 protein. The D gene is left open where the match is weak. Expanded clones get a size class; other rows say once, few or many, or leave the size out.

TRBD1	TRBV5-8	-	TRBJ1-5	TGTGCCAGCAGCCTTAGGACAGGGGGTTTGCCCCAGCATTTT	CASSLRTGGLPQHF
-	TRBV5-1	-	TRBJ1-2	TGCGCCAGCAGCCCGAACGGGGGAAGAGAGGCTAACTATGGCTACACCTTC	CASSPNGGREANYGYTF
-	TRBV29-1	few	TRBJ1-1	TGCAGCGTTGACGGGCCTAACACTGAAGCTTTCTTT	CSVDGPNTEAFF
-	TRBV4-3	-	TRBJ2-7	TGCGCCAGCAGCCAGGAAGCGTACAGCTACGAGCAGTACTTC	CASSQEAYSYEQYF
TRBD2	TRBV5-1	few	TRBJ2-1	TGCGCCAGCAGCTTGGGGGGCGGGGGACCCTACAATGAGCAGTTCTTC	CASSLGGGGPYNEQFF
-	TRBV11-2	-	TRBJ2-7	TGTGCCAGCAGCACGGGACGGAGCTCCTACGAGCAGTACTTC	CASSTGRSSYEQYF
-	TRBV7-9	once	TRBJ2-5	TGTGCCAGCAGCTTAGGGGGGTCGGCCTGGGAGACCCAGTACTTC	CASSLGGSAWETQYF
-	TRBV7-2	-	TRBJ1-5	TGTGCCAGCAGCTTAGGTTGGCTGCAGCCCCAGCATTTT	CASSLGWLQPQHF
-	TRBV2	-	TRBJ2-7	TGTGCCAGCAGTTCCGGGCTTGGACGCGACGAGCAGTACTTC	CASSSGLGRDEQYF
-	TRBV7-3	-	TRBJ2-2	TGTGCCAGCAGCTTAGGCAGAAACACCGGGGAGCTGTTTTTT	CASSLGRNTGELFF
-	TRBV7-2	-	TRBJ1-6	TGTGCCAGCAGCTTGGGGCGTAATTCACCCCTCCACTTT	CASSLGRNSPLHF